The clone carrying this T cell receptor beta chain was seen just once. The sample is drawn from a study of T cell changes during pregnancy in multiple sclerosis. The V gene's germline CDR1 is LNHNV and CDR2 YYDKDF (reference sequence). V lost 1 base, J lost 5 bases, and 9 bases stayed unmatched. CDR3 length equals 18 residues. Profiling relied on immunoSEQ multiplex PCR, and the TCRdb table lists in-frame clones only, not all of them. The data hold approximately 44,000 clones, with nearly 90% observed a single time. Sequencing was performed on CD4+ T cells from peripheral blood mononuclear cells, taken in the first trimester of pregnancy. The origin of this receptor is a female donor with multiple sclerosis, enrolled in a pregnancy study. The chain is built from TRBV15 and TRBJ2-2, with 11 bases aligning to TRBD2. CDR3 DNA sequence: TGTGCCACCAGCAGAGCCCGCACTAGCGGGAGAACGACCGGGGAGCTGTTTTTT. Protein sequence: CATSRARTSGRTTGELFF.